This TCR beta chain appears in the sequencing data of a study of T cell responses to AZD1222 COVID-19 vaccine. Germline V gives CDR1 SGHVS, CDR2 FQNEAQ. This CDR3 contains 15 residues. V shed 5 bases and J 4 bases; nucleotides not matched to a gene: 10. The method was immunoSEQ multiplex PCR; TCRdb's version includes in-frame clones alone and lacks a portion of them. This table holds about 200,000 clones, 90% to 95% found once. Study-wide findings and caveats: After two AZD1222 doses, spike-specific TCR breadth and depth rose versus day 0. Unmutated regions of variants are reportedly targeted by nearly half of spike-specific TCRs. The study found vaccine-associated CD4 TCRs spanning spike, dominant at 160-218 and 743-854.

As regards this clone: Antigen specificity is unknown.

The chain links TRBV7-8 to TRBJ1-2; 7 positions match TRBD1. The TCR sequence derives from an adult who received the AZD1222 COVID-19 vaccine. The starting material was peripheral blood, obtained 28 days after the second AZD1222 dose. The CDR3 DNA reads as TGTGCCAGCAGCAGGCCGGGACAGCAAATCTATGGCTACACCTTC. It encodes CASSRPGQQIYGYTF.